These 32 T cell receptor beta chains were all obtained from the same sample, sequenced in a study of early T cells in non-severe SARS-CoV-2 infection. From the 5' RACE reads, TCRdb called clonotypes with MiXCR, one entry per CDR3 protein. The sample lists approximately 65,000 distinct CDR3 sequences; about an eighth were seen once. The sample comprised whole blood. These receptors came from an adult who was a healthcare worker with PCR-confirmed SARS-CoV-2 infection or an uninfected control (not recorded which).

This clonotype was seen ten or more times. The CDR3: CASSFLRDSVSTSTDTQYF. CDR3 DNA sequence: TGTGCCAGCAGTTTCCTCCGGGACAGCGTTTCAACTAGCACAGATACGCAGTATTTT. This chain joins TRBV27 and TRBJ2-3; 7 nucleotides align to TRBD1. The CDR3 contains 19 residues. Germline V gene data show CDR1 as MNHEY and CDR2 as SMNVEV (reference sequence). V lost 3 bases, J lost 0 bases, and 15 bases stayed unmatched.

In this sample, this clonotype turned up many times. The V call is TRBV29-1, the J call TRBJ2-1, with no clear D. This CDR3 has 14 amino acids. Germline V gene sequence: CDR1 SQVTM, CDR2 ANQGSEA. V shed 0 bases and J shed 4 bases, with 10 bases lying between them. The CDR3, as DNA: TGCAGCGTTGAAGATTTAACAGTATACAATGAGCAGTTCTTC. Protein product: CSVEDLTVYNEQFF.

This clonotype has more than one count but fewer than ten. The CDR3 here is CASSVVSGGAAGELFF. The CDR3 DNA reads as TGTGCCAGCAGCGTAGTGTCAGGGGGCGCGGCCGGGGAGCTGTTTTTT. The gene calls are TRBV9 and TRBJ2-2, with 8 bases matching TRBD1. V dropped 0 bases and J dropped 6; count of bases not matched to a gene: 7. The germline gives CDR1 SGDLS, CDR2 YYNGEE. This CDR3 comprises 16 residues.

Points on this clonotype: This may be a read error, as it is one base from a much larger clone. This chain connects TRBV5-4 to TRBJ2-1; D could derive from TRBD1 or TRBD2 (5 bases each). This CDR3 has 16 residues. Per germline, CDR1 SGHNT and CDR2 YYREEE (reference sequence). The CDR3 here is CANSRRTGGSYNEQFF. The DNA of the CDR3 is TGTGCCAACAGCCGAAGGACTGGGGGATCCTACAATGAGCAGTTCTTC.

This clonotype was seen ten or more times. The V gene is TRBV19, the J gene TRBJ2-3; D unclear. This CDR3 is 14 amino acids long. Germline CDR1 reads LNHDA; CDR2 reads SQIVND (reference sequence). Trimming stripped 5 bases from V and 0 bases from J, with 9 bases between. As DNA, the CDR3 is TGTGCCAGTAGTCCCGGACGGAGCACAGATACGCAGTATTTT. Its translation is CASSPGRSTDTQYF.

CDR3 in DNA: TGTGCCAGCAGCGGGAAGGAAATAGCGGGGGGACCTTCCTACAATGAGCAGTTCTTC. Translating gives CASSGKEIAGGPSYNEQFF. This chain joins TRBV7-9 and TRBJ2-1; 10 nucleotides line up with TRBD2. CDR3 length: 19 amino acids. The trim removed 5 bases at V and 1 base at J, leaving 14 bases unmatched. Germline V lookup: CDR1 SEHNR, CDR2 FQNEAQ (reference sequence).

This clonotype was recorded at least ten times. The J gene is TRBJ1-1, the V gene TRBV3-1, with 10 nucleotides matching TRBD1. From germline, CDR1 is LGHDT and CDR2 YNNKEL (reference sequence). V was pared by 0 bases and J by 10 bases, with 11 bases of the junction left unmatched. The CDR3 runs to 16 residues. The CDR3 sequence is CASSQDPPGTGARAFF. CDR3 nucleotide sequence: TGTGCCAGCAGCCAAGATCCCCCCGGGACAGGGGCCCGAGCTTTCTTT.

This clonotype was found a few times. The chain recombines TRBV27 with TRBJ1-6; unclear D gene. Germline V gene sequence: CDR1 MNHEY, CDR2 SMNVEV (reference sequence). This CDR3 has 13 amino acids. V was trimmed by 5 bases and J by 13 bases, leaving 15 bases between them. The CDR3 protein is CASSPRPRFPLHF. The CDR3, as DNA: TGTGCCAGCAGTCCCCGCCCGAGATTTCCCCTCCACTTT.

The chain couples TRBV29-1 to TRBJ2-1; perhaps TRBD1 as D (6 bases). The CDR3 has 14 residues. The V gene's germline CDR1 is SQVTM and CDR2 ANQGSEA. V lost 6 bases and J 0 bases, leaving 12 bases between the germline ends. For the CDR3, the DNA is TGCAGCGTCGCCGGGACAAGCTCCTACAATGAGCAGTTCTTC. Its protein is CSVAGTSSYNEQFF.

This clonotype was counted only a few times. The CDR3 DNA reads TGTGCCAGCGTCCGGGGCAGTACTGAAGCTTTCTTT. It specifies CASVRGSTEAFF. The chain employs TRBV6-6 and TRBJ1-1; weak D call: TRBD1 (5 bases). Germline-derived CDR1 and CDR2 are MNHNY and SVGAGI (reference sequence). Trimming shortened V by 8 bases and J by 5 bases, and 12 bases separated the two germline ends. This CDR3 is built from 12 residues.

This clonotype showed up just a few times. The chain recombines TRBV10-2 with TRBJ1-1; D possibly corresponds to TRBD1 (5 bases). Germline CDR1 WSHSY, CDR2 SAAADI. This CDR3 contains 14 residues. With 6 bases removed from V and 1 base from J, the gap between germline ends came to 12 bases. The CDR3 sequence: CASRGDVRNTEAFF. CDR3 nucleotides: TGCGCCAGCAGGGGGGACGTGCGGAACACTGAAGCTTTCTTT.

The CDR3 here is CASSQDRGTGELFF. The CDR3 DNA sequence: TGCGCCAGCAGCCAAGATCGGGGTACCGGGGAGCTGTTTTTT. The gene calls are TRBV4-3 and TRBJ2-2; perhaps TRBD2 as D (5 bases). Germline CDR1 and CDR2: LGHNA and YSLEER. The ends were cut back, 0 bases at V and 5 bases at J, with 7 bases in the middle. This CDR3 has 14 amino acids.

J is TRBJ2-3 and V is TRBV20-1; D might be TRBD1 (5 bases). Germline V gene data show CDR1 as DFQATT and CDR2 as SNEGSKA (reference sequence). Trimming cost V 5 bases and J 2 bases, with 14 bases left between them. The CDR3 totals 14 residues. The CDR3, as DNA: TGCAGTGCTCCCCCCTGGGGCCCCACAGATACGCAGTATTTT. Amino acid sequence: CSAPPWGPTDTQYF.

This clonotype appeared a few times. The V and J genes are TRBV7-2 and TRBJ1-1; 10 bases map to TRBD1. The CDR3 is 13 amino acids. Germline lookup yields CDR1 SGHTA and CDR2 FQGNSA. V lost 0 bases and J lost 11; bases outside the gene matches: 3. The CDR3, as DNA: TGTGCCAGCAGCTTAGCGGGACAGGGGTACGCTTTCTTT. Residues: CASSLAGQGYAFF.

This chain joins TRBV28 and TRBJ2-7; no reliable D call. V lost 4 bases, J lost 4 bases, and 8 bases lay in between. The germline CDR1 and CDR2 sequences are MDHEN and SYDVKM. This CDR3 is 12 amino acids long. The CDR3 nucleotides are TGTGCCAGCAGTTACTTCGGTTACGAGCAGTACTTC. It is translated as CASSYFGYEQYF.

There are a few counts of this clonotype. The gene calls are TRBV3-1 and TRBJ2-1; a possible D gene is TRBD1 (5 bases). Germline values: CDR1 LGHDT, CDR2 YNNKEL (reference sequence). V was trimmed by 4 bases and J by 7 bases, leaving 11 bases between them. CDR3 length equals 13 residues. CDR3 nucleotide sequence: TGTGCCAGCAGCCGAGGACACCCTAATGAGCAGTTCTTC. Its protein is CASSRGHPNEQFF.

This clonotype showed up just a few times. V usage is TRBV5-1 and J usage is TRBJ1-1; TRBD1 might be the D (5 bases). Germline loops: CDR1 SGHRS, CDR2 YFSETQ. The CDR3 loop spans 14 amino acids. Trimming took 7 bases from V and 7 from J, leaving 20 bases between them. The CDR3 bases are TGCGCCAGCCGTAAAATGGGCAGGGAAGATGAAGCTTTCTTT. The encoded protein is CASRKMGREDEAFF.

This clonotype appeared many times. V and J are TRBV12-3 or TRBV12-4 and TRBJ2-1, with 8 bases fitting TRBD2. The CDR3 runs to 18 residues. The J segment lost 6 bases and the V segment lost 6 bases, leaving 19 bases of the junction unmatched. Here the CDR3 reads CASSQTRGGPRRSNEQFF. CDR3 nucleotides: TGTGCCAGCAGCCAAACCCGGGGGGGCCCCCGGAGAAGCAATGAGCAGTTCTTC.

This clonotype came up many times. The gene calls are TRBV11-2 and TRBJ2-1; 12 bases are a match to TRBD2. Trimming at V came to 5 bases and at J to 6 bases, leaving 5 bases not matched to a gene. The CDR3 spans 15 residues. CDR1 is SGHAT, CDR2 FQNNGV, per germline. The CDR3 DNA is TGTGCCAGCAGCCGCGCTAGCGGGGGGGGCAATGAGCAGTTCTTC. Amino acid sequence: CASSRASGGGNEQFF.

The V and J genes are TRBV3-1 and TRBJ1-2; D is unclear. V was pared by 0 bases and J by 5 bases, with 16 bases between. Looked up from germline, CDR1 is LGHDT and CDR2 is YNNKEL (reference sequence). The length of the CDR3 is 16 residues. In DNA form, the CDR3 reads TGTGCCAGCAGCCAAGATCGATCAGCTTTGGGGTATGGCTACACCTTC. Its translation is CASSQDRSALGYGYTF.

The chain uses TRBV6-1 and TRBJ1-1; D call uncertain. Germline CDR1 and CDR2: MNHNS and SASEGT. V shed 2 bases and J shed 0 bases, with 7 bases lying between them. The CDR3 is 14 amino acids. This chain's CDR3 is CASSETPLNTEAFF. The CDR3 DNA reads TGTGCCAGCAGTGAAACACCTTTGAACACTGAAGCTTTCTTT.

This clonotype appeared a few times. Here the CDR3 reads CASSLAGDNNEQFF. CDR3 nucleotides: TGTGCCAGCAGCTTAGCGGGGGATAACAATGAGCAGTTCTTC. This sequence joins TRBV7-2 and TRBJ2-1, with D perhaps assigned TRBD1 or TRBD2 (5 bases each). Germline V gene lookup returns CDR1 SGHTA and CDR2 FQGNSA. The CDR3 sequence is 14 residues long. Trimming cost V 0 bases and J 5 bases, with 8 bases left between them.

Many counts were recorded for this clonotype. The rearrangement joins TRBV10-3 to TRBJ2-5; 9 positions agree with TRBD1. J was trimmed by 7 bases and V by 7 bases; bases with no gene match: 10. This CDR3 is 14 amino acids long. Germline V gives CDR1 ENHRY, CDR2 SYGVKD. CDR3 nucleotide sequence: TGTGCCATCACCTGGGACAGGGTGAAGGGGACCCAGTACTTC. It specifies CAITWDRVKGTQYF.

This clonotype was observed a handful of times. The V gene is TRBV11-1, the J gene TRBJ1-2; D is unclear. V gave up 1 base and J gave up 3 bases, with 6 bases separating them. Germline V gene data show CDR1 as SGHAT and CDR2 as FQDESV (reference sequence). The CDR3 spans 13 residues. This CDR3 reads CASSLGRDYGYTF. For the CDR3, the DNA is TGTGCCAGCAGCTTAGGCAGAGACTATGGCTACACCTTC.

The table lists this clonotype with a count of one. This sequence joins TRBV11-2 and TRBJ2-3; D unresolved. This CDR3 has 15 residues. Germline CDR1 is SGHAT and CDR2 is FQNNGV. V lost 2 bases to trimming and J lost 0 bases, with 9 bases between them. CDR3 sequence (DNA): TGTGCCAGCAGCTTATCGGGCATTAGCACAGATACGCAGTATTTT. Encoded protein: CASSLSGISTDTQYF. Filled out from reference TRBV11-2 and TRBJ2-3, the complete variable domain reads EAGVAQSPRYKIIEKRQSVAFWCNPISGHATLYWYQQILGQGPKLLIQFQNNGVVDDSQLPKDRFSAERLKGVDSTLKIQPAKLEDSAVYLCASSLSGISTDTQYFGPGTRLTVL.

This clonotype was seen just once. V usage is TRBV29-1 and J usage is TRBJ2-1; 9 nucleotides line up with TRBD2. Trimming cost V 7 bases and J 7 bases; bases outside gene matches: 8. In germline, CDR1 is SQVTM, CDR2 ANQGSEA. The CDR3 is made up of 13 amino acids. In DNA, the CDR3 is TGCAGCGGCTTAGCGGGGGTGGGAAATGAGCAGTTCTTC. As protein: CSGLAGVGNEQFF.

This clonotype was seen repeatedly, ten times or more. The genes are TRBV5-1 and TRBJ2-5, with TRBD2 matching over 11 bases. Trimming at V came to 0 bases and at J to 3 bases, leaving 4 bases not matched to a gene. Germline CDR1 reads SGHRS; CDR2 reads YFSETQ. The CDR3 loop spans 16 amino acids. CDR3 DNA sequence: TGCGCCAGCAGCTTGGTTGGGACTAGCGGAAAAGAGACCCAGTACTTC. It yields the protein CASSLVGTSGKETQYF.

This chain connects TRBV6-5 to TRBJ1-2; a weak D match, TRBD1 (6 bases). The V gene lost 6 bases and the J gene lost 7 bases, with 9 bases spanning the gap. The germline gives CDR1 MNHEY, CDR2 SVGAGI. The CDR3 runs 11 residues. CDR3 DNA: TGTGCCAGCAGCCAGGGGCTTGGCTACACCTTC. This gives the protein CASSQGLGYTF.

The gene calls are TRBV27 and TRBJ2-5, with D possibly TRBD1 on 6 matching bases. The CDR3 consists of 15 residues. Germline CDR1 and CDR2: MNHEY and SMNVEV (reference sequence). Trimming took 0 bases from V and 1 from J, leaving 9 bases between them. The CDR3 DNA reads TGTGCCAGCAGTTTATCCTGGGACATCCAAGAGACCCAGTACTTC. Its protein product is CASSLSWDIQETQYF.

Only a few counts were recorded for this clonotype. The chain uses TRBV9 and TRBJ1-6; D ambiguous. The V and J ends lost 2 bases and 9 bases respectively, with 15 bases between them. Germline assignment: CDR1 SGDLS and CDR2 YYNGEE. The CDR3 loop spans 15 amino acids. The CDR3 DNA sequence: TGTGCCAGCAGCGTGACTCGGGAGTGGGGTTCACCCCTCCACTTT. It encodes CASSVTREWGSPLHF.

The V call is TRBV2, the J call TRBJ2-3; D is uncertain. V was shortened by 3 bases and J by 1 base, with 5 bases between the two germline ends. Germline V gene lookup returns CDR1 SNHLY and CDR2 FYNNEI. The CDR3 spans 13 residues. The CDR3, as DNA: TGTGCCAGCAGTGAGGCGGGCACAGATACGCAGTATTTT. Amino acids: CASSEAGTDTQYF.

This clonotype was found a few times. The chain links TRBV2 to TRBJ1-2; D might be TRBD1 (5 bases). The ends were cut back, 5 bases at V and 3 bases at J, with 10 bases in the middle. The CDR3 sequence is 13 residues long. Germline CDR1 and CDR2: SNHLY and FYNNEI. CDR3 sequence (DNA): TGTGCCAGCAGTCCAGGGTACGACTATGGCTACACCTTC. Residues: CASSPGYDYGYTF. Variable domain in full (rest from reference TRBV2 and TRBJ1-2): EPEVTQTPSHQVTQMGQEVILRCVPISNHLYFYWYRQILGQKVEFLVSFYNNEISEKSEIFDDQFSVERPDGSNFTLKIRSTKLEDSAMYFCASSPGYDYGYTFGSGTRLTVV.